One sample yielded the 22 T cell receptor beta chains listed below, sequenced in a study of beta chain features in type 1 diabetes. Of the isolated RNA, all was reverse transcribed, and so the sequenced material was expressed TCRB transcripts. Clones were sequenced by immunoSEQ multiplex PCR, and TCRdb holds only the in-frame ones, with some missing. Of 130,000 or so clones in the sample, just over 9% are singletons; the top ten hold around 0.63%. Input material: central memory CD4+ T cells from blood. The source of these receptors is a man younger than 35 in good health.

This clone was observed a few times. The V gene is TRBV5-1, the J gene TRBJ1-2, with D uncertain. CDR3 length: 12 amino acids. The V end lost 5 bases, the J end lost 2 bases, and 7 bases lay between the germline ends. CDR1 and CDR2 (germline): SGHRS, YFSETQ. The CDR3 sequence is CASSEQNYGYTF. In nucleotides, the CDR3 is TGCGCCAGCAGTGAACAGAACTATGGCTACACCTTC.

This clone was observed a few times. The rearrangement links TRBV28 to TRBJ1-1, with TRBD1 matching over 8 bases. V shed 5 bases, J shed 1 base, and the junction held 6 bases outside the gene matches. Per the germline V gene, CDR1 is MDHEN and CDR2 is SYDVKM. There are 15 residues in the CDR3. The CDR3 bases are TGTGCCAGCAGTCGACCCGGACAGGGGAACACTGAAGCTTTCTTT. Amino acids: CASSRPGQGNTEAFF.

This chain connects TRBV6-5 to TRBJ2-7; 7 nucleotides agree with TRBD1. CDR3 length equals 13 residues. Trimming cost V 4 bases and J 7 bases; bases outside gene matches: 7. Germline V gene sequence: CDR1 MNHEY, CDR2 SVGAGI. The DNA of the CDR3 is TGTGCCAGCAGTTGGGACAGCGTGGGAGAGCAGTACTTC. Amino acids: CASSWDSVGEQYF.

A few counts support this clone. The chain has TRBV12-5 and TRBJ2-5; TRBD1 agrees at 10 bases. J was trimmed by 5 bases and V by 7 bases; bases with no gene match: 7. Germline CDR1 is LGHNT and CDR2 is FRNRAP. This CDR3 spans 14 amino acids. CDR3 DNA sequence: TGTGCTAGTGCCCTGACAGGGGGCGATGAGACCCAGTACTTC. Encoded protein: CASALTGGDETQYF.

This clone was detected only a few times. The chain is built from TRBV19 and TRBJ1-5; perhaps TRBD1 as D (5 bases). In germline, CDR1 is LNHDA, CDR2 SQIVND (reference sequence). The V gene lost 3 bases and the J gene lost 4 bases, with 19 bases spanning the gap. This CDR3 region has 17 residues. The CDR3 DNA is TGTGCCAGTAGTATGGCTGAAGCAGGGCAAGGGAATCAGCCCCAGCATTTT. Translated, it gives CASSMAEAGQGNQPQHF.

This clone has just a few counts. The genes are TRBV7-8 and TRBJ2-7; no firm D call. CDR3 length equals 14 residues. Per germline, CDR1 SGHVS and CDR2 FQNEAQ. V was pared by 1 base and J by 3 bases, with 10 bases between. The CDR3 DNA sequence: TGTGCCAGCAGCTTAGATCCGGGTCTCTACGAGCAGTACTTC. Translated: CASSLDPGLYEQYF.

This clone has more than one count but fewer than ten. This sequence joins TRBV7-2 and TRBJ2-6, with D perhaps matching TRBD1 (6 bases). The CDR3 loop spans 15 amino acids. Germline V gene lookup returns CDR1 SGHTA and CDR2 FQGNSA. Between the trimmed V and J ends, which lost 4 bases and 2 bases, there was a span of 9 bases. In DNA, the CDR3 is TGTGCCAGCAGCTCAAACAGGGCTGGGGCCAACGTCCTGACTTTC. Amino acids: CASSSNRAGANVLTF.

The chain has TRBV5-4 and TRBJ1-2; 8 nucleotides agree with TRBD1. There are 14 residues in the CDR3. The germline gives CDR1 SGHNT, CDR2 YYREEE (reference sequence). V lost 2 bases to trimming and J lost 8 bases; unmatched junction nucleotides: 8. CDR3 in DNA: TGTGCCAGCAGCTTCCAGGGGGCCCCTGGGGGCTACACCTTC. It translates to CASSFQGAPGGYTF.

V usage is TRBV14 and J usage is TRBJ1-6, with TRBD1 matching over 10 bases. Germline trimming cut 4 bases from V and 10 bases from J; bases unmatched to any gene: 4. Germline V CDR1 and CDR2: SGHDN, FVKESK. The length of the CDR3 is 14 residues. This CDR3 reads CASSPRTGGSPLHF. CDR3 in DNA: TGTGCCAGCAGCCCCCGGACAGGGGGATCACCCCTCCACTTT.

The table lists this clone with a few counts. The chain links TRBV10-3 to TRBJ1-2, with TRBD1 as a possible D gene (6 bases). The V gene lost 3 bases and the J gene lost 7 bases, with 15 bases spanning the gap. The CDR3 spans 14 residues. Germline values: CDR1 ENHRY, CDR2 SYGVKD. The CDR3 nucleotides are TGTGCCATCAGTGAAAACAGGGAGTTGGGTGGCTACACCTTC. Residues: CAISENRELGGYTF.

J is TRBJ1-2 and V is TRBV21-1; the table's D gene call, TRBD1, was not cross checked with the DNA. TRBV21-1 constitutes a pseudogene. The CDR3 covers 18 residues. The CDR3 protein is CASSNTPPRTRGLDGYTF. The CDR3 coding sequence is TGTGCCAGCAGCAATACCCCTCCCCGGACAAGAGGTTTGGATGGCTACACCTTC.

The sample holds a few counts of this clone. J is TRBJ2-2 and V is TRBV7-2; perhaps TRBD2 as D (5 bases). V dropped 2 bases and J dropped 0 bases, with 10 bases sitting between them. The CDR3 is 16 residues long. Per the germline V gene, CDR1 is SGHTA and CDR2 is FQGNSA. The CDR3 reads CASSLQPGANTGELFF. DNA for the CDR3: TGTGCCAGCAGCTTACAACCCGGGGCGAACACCGGGGAGCTGTTTTTT.

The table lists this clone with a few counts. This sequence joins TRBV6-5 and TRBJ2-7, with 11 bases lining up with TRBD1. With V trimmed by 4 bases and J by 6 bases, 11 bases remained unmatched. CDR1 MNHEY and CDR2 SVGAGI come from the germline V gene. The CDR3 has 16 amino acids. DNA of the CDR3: TGTGCCAGCAGTTCGGACAGGGGGCGAGGCTCTTTCGAGCAGTACTTC. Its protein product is CASSSDRGRGSFEQYF.

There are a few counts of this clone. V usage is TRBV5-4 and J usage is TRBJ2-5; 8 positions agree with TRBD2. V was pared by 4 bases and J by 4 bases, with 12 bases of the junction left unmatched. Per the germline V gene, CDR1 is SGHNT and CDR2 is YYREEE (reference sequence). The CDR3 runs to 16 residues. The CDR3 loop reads CASSQPGLGEAETQYF. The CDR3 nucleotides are TGTGCCAGCAGCCAACCGGGACTAGGAGAGGCAGAGACCCAGTACTTC.

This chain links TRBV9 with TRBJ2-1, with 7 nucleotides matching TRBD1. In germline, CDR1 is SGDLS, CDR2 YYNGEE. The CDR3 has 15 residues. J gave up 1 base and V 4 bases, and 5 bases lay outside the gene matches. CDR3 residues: CASSPHRGSYNEQFF. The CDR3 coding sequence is TGTGCCAGCAGCCCCCACAGGGGTTCCTACAATGAGCAGTTCTTC. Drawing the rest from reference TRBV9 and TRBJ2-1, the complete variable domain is DSGVTQTPKHLITATGQRVTLRCSPRSGDLSVYWYQQSLDQGLQFLIQYYNGEERAKGNILERFSAQQFPDLHSELNLSSLELGDSALYFCASSPHRGSYNEQFFGPGTRLTVL.

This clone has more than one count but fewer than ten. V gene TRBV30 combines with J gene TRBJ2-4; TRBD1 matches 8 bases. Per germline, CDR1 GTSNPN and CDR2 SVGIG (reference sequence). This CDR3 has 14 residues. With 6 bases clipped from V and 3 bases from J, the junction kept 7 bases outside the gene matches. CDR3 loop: CACKGQGVKNIQYF. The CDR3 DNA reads TGTGCCTGCAAAGGACAGGGTGTCAAAAACATTCAGTACTTC.

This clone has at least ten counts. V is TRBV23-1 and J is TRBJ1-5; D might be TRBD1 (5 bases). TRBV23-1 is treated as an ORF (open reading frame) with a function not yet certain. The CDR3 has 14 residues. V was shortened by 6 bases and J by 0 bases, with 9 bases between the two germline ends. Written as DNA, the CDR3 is TGCGCCAGCAGACTACAGGATAGCAATCAGCCCCAGCATTTT. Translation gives CASRLQDSNQPQHF.

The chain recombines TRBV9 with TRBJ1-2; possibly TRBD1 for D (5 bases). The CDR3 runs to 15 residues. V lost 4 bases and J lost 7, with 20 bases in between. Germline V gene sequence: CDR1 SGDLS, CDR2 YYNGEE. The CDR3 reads CASSTSRAGGGGYTF. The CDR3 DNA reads TGTGCCAGCAGCACCAGTAGGGCTGGGGGGGGTGGCTACACCTTC.

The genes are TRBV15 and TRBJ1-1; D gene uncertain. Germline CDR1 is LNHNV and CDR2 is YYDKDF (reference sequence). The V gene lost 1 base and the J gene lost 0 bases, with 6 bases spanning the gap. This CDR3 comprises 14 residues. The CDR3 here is CATSRGQMNTEAFF. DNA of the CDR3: TGTGCCACCAGCAGAGGTCAGATGAACACTGAAGCTTTCTTT.

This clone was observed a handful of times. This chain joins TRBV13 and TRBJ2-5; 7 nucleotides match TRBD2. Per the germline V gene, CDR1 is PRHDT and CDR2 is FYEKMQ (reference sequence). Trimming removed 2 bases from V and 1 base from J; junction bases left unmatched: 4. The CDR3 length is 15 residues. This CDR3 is CASSLLGTTQETQYF. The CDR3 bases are TGTGCCAGCAGCTTATTGGGGACTACCCAAGAGACCCAGTACTTC.

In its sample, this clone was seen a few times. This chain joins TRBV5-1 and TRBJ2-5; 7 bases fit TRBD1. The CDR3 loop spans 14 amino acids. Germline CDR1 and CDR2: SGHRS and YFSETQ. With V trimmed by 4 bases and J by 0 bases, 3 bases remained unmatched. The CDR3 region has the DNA TGCGCCAGCAGCAGGACAGGTAACCAAGAGACCCAGTACTTC. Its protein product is CASSRTGNQETQYF.

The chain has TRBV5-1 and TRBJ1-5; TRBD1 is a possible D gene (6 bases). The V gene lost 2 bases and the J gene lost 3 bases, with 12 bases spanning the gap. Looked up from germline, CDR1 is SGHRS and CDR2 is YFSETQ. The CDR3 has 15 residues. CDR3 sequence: CASSLDGQFNQPQHF. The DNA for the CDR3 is TGCGCCAGCAGCTTAGATGGACAGTTCAATCAGCCCCAGCATTTT.